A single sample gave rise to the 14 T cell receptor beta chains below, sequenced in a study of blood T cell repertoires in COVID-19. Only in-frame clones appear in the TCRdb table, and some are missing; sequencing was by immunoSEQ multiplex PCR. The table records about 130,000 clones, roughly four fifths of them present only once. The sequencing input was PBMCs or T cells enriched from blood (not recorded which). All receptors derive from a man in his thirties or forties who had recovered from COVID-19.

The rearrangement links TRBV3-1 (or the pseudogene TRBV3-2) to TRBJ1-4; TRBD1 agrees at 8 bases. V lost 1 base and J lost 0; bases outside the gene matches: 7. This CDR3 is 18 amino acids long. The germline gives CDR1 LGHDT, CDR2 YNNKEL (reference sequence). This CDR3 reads CASSQGIMTGATNEKLFF. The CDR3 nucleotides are TGTGCCAGCAGCCAAGGAATCATGACAGGGGCAACTAATGAAAAACTGTTTTTT.

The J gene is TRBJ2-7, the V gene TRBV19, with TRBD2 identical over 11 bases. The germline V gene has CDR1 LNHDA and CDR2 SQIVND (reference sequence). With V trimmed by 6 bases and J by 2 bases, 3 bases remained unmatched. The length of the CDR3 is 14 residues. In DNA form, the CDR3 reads TGTGCCAGTAGGACGACTAGCGGGACCTACGAGCAGTACTTC. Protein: CASRTTSGTYEQYF.

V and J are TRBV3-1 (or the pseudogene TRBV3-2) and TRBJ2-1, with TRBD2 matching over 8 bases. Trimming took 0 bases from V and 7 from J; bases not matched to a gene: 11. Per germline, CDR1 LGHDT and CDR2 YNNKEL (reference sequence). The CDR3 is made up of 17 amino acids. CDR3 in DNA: TGTGCCAGCAGCCAAGAGGTTGGGGCGGGAGGAGTAAATGAGCAGTTCTTC. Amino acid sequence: CASSQEVGAGGVNEQFF.

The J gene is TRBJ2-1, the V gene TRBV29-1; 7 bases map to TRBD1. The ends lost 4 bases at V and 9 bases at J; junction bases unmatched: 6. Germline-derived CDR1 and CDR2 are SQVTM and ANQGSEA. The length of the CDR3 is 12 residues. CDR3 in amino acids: CSVGQGWSEQFF. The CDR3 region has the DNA TGCAGCGTTGGACAGGGATGGAGTGAGCAGTTCTTC.

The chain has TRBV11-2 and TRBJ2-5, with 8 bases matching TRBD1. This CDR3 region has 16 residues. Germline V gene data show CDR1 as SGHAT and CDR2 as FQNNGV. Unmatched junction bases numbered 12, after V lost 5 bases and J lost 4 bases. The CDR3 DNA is TGTGCCAGCAGCCCTGGCACAGGGGGATTCGGAGAGACCCAGTACTTC. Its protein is CASSPGTGGFGETQYF.

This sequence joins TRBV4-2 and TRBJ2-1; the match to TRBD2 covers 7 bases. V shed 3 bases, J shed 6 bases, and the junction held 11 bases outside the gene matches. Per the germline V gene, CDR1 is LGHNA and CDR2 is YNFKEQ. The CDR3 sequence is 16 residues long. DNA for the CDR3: TGTGCCAGCAGCCATGTCAGCGGGGAGCGGGTCAATGAGCAGTTCTTC. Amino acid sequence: CASSHVSGERVNEQFF.

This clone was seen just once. CDR3: CASSGWGVDTGELFF. CDR3 DNA: TGCGCCAGCAGCGGGTGGGGAGTGGACACCGGGGAGCTGTTTTTT. V usage is TRBV5-1 and J usage is TRBJ2-2; D might be TRBD2 (5 bases). The CDR3 has 15 amino acids. Trimming took off 4 bases at V and 3 bases at J, with 13 bases between the two ends. The germline CDR1 and CDR2 sequences are SGHRS and YFSETQ.

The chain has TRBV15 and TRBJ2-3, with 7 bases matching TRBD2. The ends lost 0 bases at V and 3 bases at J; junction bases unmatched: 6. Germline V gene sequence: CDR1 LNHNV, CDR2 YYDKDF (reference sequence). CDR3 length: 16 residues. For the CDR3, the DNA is TGTGCCACCAGCAGAGATGGGAGGGCTCGGACAGATACGCAGTATTTT. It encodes CATSRDGRARTDTQYF.

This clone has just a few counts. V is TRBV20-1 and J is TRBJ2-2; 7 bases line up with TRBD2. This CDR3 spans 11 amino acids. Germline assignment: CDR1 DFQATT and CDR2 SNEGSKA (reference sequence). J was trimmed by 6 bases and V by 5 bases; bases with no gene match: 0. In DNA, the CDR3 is TGCAGTGCTCGGGGGGCCGGGGAGCTGTTTTTT. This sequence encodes CSARGAGELFF.

CDR3 amino acids: CASSPGGQGGEKLFF. The DNA of the CDR3 is TGTGCCAGCTCACCGGGAGGACAGGGGGGCGAAAAACTGTTTTTT. V gene TRBV18 combines with J gene TRBJ1-4, with 10 positions matching TRBD1. V was clipped by 3 bases and J by 8 bases; unmatched bases: 6. This CDR3 has 15 amino acids. Germline V gives CDR1 KGHSH, CDR2 LQKENI.

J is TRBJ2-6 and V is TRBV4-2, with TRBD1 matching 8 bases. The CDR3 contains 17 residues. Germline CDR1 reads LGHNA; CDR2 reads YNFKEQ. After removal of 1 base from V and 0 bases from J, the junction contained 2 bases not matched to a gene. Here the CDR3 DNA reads TGTGCCAGCAGCCAAGGGACAGGGAGCTCTGGGGCCAACGTCCTGACTTTC. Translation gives CASSQGTGSSGANVLTF.

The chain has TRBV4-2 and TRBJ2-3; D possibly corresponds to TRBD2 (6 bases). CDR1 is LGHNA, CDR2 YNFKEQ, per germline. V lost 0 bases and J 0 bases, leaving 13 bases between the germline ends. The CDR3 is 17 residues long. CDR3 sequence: CASSQDPARGSTDTQYF. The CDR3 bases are TGTGCCAGCAGCCAAGATCCTGCCCGGGGGAGCACAGATACGCAGTATTTT.

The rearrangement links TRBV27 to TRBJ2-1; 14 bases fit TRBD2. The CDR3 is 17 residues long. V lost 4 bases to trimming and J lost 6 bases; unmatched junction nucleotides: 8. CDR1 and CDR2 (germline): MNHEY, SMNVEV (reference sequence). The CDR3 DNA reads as TGTGCCAGCAGTTCCCGGGCCGGGACTAGCGGGAGCAATGAGCAGTTCTTC. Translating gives CASSSRAGTSGSNEQFF.

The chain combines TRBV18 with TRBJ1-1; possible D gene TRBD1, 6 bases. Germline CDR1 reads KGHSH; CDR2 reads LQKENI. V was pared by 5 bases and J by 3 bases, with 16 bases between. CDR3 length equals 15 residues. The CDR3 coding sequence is TGTGCCAGCTCATATACCGGGGCAGGGGACACTGAAGCTTTCTTT. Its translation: CASSYTGAGDTEAFF.